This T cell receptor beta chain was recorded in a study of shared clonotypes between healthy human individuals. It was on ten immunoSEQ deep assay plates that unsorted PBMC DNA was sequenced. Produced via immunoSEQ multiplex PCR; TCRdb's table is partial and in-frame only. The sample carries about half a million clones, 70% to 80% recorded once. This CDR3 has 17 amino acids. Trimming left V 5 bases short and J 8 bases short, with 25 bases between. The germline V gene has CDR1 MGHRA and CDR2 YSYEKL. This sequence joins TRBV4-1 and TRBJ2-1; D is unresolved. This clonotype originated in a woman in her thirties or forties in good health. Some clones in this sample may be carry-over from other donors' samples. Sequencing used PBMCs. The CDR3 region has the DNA TGCGCCAGCAGCTCCCTCGTCCTTGCTAGGTCATCTGATGAGCAGTTCTTC. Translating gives CASSSLVLARSSDEQFF.